The entry below describes one T cell receptor (beta chain). Its specificity is unknown. The data stem from a study of cytomegalovirus exposure and HLA in healthy donors. The study's findings and limits: Earlier findings revealed that most TCR beta V segments proved productive either about 87% or about 30% of the time.

V lost 1 base and J lost 5; bases outside the gene matches: 8. The length of the CDR3 is 16 residues. Germline V lookup: CDR1 LGHNA, CDR2 YNFKEQ. 60 Vbeta and 13 Jbeta primers were used in PCR. Here immunoSEQ multiplex PCR was the method, and the copy in TCRdb shows in-frame clones only, minus some. This repertoire includes around 100,000 clones. The chain combines TRBV4-2 with TRBJ2-5, with 9 bases matching TRBD1. Sequencing used PBMCs. The clonotype was recovered from a middle-aged man in good health and CMV-seronegative. The CDR3 loop is CASSQVNRGLVETQYF. DNA of the CDR3: TGTGCCAGCAGCCAAGTGAACAGGGGGCTCGTGGAGACCCAGTACTTC.